One sample yielded the 4 T cell receptor beta chains listed below, sequenced in a study of control samples from healthy donors and cancer patients. The data were produced by immunoSEQ multiplex PCR, yet TCRdb's version contains in-frame clones alone and is incomplete. The top ten clones hold more than 12% of a sample with 40,000 to 60,000 clones, about 85% of them seen once. Sequenced: PBMCs. Receptors were obtained from a man between 60 and 70 years old with head and neck cancer.

V usage is TRBV7-9 and J usage is TRBJ1-1, with 7 bases identical to TRBD1. There are 16 residues in the CDR3. Losses at the gene ends were 0 bases for V and 1 base for J; bases not matched to a gene: 5. Germline-derived CDR1 and CDR2 are SEHNR and FQNEAQ (reference sequence). The CDR3 region has the DNA TGTGCCAGCAGCTTAGCTAGGACAGGTTCGAACACTGAAGCTTTCTTT. Encoded protein: CASSLARTGSNTEAFF.

The chain is built from TRBV24-1 and TRBJ2-3; a weak D match, TRBD2 (5 bases). This CDR3 region has 17 residues. The germline V gene encodes CDR1 KGHDR and CDR2 SFDVKD. V lost 4 bases and J 1 base, leaving 17 bases between the germline ends. CDR3: CATSDPLRGSGTDTQYF. CDR3 nucleotides: TGTGCCACCAGTGACCCACTACGCGGGTCAGGCACAGATACGCAGTATTTT.

This chain links TRBV25-1 with TRBJ2-7; D is undetermined. Per the germline V gene, CDR1 is MGHDK and CDR2 is SYGVNS. The V gene lost 2 bases and the J gene lost 9 bases, with 11 bases spanning the gap. The length of the CDR3 is 12 residues. The CDR3 reads CASSEEDRRQYF. CDR3 nucleotide sequence: TGTGCCAGCAGTGAAGAGGATAGACGGCAGTACTTC.

This chain connects TRBV5-4 to TRBJ2-5, with D possibly being TRBD1 or TRBD2 (5 bases each). The germline CDR1 and CDR2 sequences are SGHNT and YYREEE (reference sequence). The V end was cut by 4 bases, the J end by 3 bases, with 16 bases between. There are 15 residues in the CDR3. DNA of the CDR3: TGTGCCAGCAGCGCTTACCGGGACGGAAAAGAGACCCAGTACTTC. Translated, it gives CASSAYRDGKETQYF.